This section outlines one T cell receptor (beta chain) sequence together with its context. The antigen this receptor binds is unknown. Base-call qualities are not available, and no considerably larger clone is one nucleotide away. In the paper's terms, the treatment or condition label means: randomized to nivolumab then ipilimumab (arm A) or the reverse (arm B). None of the patients in the trial had previously been given DNA-damaging chemotherapy. Samples were obtained from patients with melanoma enrolled in CheckMate 064, a randomized, open-label phase II trial of sequential checkpoint blockade. Genomic DNA from formalin-fixed paraffin-embedded (FFPE) tissue samples was used for tumor TCR sequencing. The data belong to a study of sequential checkpoint blockade in melanoma (dated by TCRdb to 2018 to 2020). Concerning the study at large: Patients were randomized 1:1 to first-line nivolumab followed by ipilimumab (arm A) or ipilimumab followed by nivolumab (arm B). DNA from 90 or so pretreatment melanoma tumor samples was subjected to TCRbeta immunosequencing. In around 74% of the matched pre- and post-treatment tumor biopsy pairs, both biopsies came from the same lesion. For 20 to 25 patients, matched tumor biopsies were obtained before treatment and at week 13, following single-agent nivolumab (arm A) or ipilimumab (arm B). Maintenance nivolumab came after each of the two trial sequences.

The immunoSEQ Assay was used to immunosequence TCRbeta CDR3 regions from genomic DNA. Before high-throughput sequencing, the genomic DNA was amplified using bias-controlled multiplex PCR. The source study handled its data this way. To quantify the absolute abundance of each unique TCRbeta CDR3 region, the sequences were collapsed and filtered. Clonality, defined as 1 minus Pielou's evenness, was calculated using only productive rearrangements. Tumor T-cell fraction was calculated by normalizing TCRbeta template counts to the amount of usable DNA, which was estimated from several housekeeping genes. A previously published method was used to identify clones whose frequencies were significantly greater in on-treatment samples than in baseline samples. Imported from immuneACCESS, the table was reduced by TCRdb to in-frame sequences with V and J called. These copies leave out some clones; in studies compared against another copy, an unresolved V gene accounts for under half, and the cause of the remainder is not known. The V and J calls and clone size were taken over from that table, and D and trimming were inferred from the DNA. Present in this sample are around 3,000 clones, roughly a quarter of which were seen just once. The ten most abundant clones make up 9.5% to 13% of the sample.

Study-level results and caveats: Among patients in arm A, the nivolumab-first arm, pretreatment tumor TIL clonality was associated with response (P = .04). Validation of the response-prediction model combining TCR metrics and mutation burden is needed in larger, independent patient cohorts. Tumor T-cell fraction and clonality were correlated with PD-L1 staining and CD8+ T-cell counts, but not with mutational load. Within-arm analyses of tumor T-cell fraction were constrained by small sample sizes and reduced statistical power. Achieving clinical benefit was about 30 times more likely for patients whose tumor T-cell fraction and clonality increased by week 13.

Including cysteine and phenylalanine, the CDR3 has 17 amino acids. Just CDR3 DNA is preserved here, 51 bases in frame from base 1. Trimming removed 8 bases from V and 2 bases from J, leaving 25 bases between the germline ends. This sequence uses TRBV23-1 and TRBJ2-7; a tentative D match to TRBD2 spans 7 bases. TRBV23-1 is flagged as an ORF with uncertain function. The sample here was tumor tissue (inferred from file names), taken from a patient given nivolumab and ipilimumab in sequence. The TCR comes from a human donor with melanoma. CDR3 reads: CASGRSGGAERTYEQYF. Read as DNA, the sequence is TGCGCCAGCGGCCGTTCGGGGGGCGCGGAGAGGACCTACGAGCAGTACTTC.